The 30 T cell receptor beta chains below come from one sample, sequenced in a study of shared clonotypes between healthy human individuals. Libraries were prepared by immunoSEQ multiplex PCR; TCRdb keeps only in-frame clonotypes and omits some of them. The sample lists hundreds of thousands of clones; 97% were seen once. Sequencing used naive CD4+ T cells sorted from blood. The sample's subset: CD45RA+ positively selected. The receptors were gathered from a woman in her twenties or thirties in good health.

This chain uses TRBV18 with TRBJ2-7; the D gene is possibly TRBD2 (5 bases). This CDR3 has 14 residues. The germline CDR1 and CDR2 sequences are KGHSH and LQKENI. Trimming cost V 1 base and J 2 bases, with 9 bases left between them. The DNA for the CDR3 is TGTGCCAGCTCACCACGCGACGGGACCTACGAGCAGTACTTC. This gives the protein CASSPRDGTYEQYF. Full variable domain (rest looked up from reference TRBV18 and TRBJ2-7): NAGVMQNPRHLVRRRGQEARLRCSPMKGHSHVYWYRQLPEEGLKFMVYLQKENIIDESGMPKERFSAEFPKEGPSILRIQQVVRGDSAAYFCASSPRDGTYEQYFGPGTRLTVT.

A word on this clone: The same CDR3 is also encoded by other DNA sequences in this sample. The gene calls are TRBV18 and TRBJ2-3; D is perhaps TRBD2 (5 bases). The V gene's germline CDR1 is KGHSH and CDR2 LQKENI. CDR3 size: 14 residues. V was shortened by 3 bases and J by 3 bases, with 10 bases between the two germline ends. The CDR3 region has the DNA TGTGCCAGCTCACCGGCGGGCGGGACAGATACGCAGTATTTT. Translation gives CASSPAGGTDTQYF.

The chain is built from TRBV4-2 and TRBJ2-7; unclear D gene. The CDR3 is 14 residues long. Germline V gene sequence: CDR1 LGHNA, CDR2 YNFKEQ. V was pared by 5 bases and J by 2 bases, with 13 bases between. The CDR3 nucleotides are TGTGCCAGCAGCTTACCGGGTCTAACCTACGAGCAGTACTTC. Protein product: CASSLPGLTYEQYF.

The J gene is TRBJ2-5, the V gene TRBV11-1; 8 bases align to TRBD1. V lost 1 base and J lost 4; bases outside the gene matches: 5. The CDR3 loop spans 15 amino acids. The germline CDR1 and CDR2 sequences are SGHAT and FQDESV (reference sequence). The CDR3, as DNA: TGTGCCAGCAGCTTAGGAGGGACAGGTTCAGAGACCCAGTACTTC. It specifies CASSLGGTGSETQYF.

This CDR3 reads CASSPPVWVPFYEQYF. The CDR3 nucleotides are TGTGCCAGCAGTCCCCCGGTGTGGGTCCCATTCTACGAGCAGTACTTC. The J gene is TRBJ2-7, the V gene TRBV28, with D hard to call. The ends were cut back, 5 bases at V and 3 bases at J, with 20 bases in the middle. CDR3 length: 16 residues. CDR1 is MDHEN, CDR2 SYDVKM, per germline.

The CDR3 spells CASTRGQGITYEQYF. DNA for the CDR3: TGTGCCAGCACACGCGGACAGGGAATTACCTACGAGCAGTACTTC. The V call is TRBV6-6, the J call TRBJ2-7, with TRBD1 matching 8 bases. The CDR3 runs to 15 residues. V lost 7 bases and J lost 2; bases outside the gene matches: 10. Germline V CDR1 and CDR2: MNHNY, SVGAGI (reference sequence).

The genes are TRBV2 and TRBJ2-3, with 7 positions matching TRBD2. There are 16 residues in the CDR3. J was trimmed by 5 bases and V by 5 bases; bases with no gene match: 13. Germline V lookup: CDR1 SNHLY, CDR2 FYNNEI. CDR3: CASSRSQREERDTQYF. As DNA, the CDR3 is TGTGCCAGCAGTCGATCCCAGCGGGAAGAGAGAGATACGCAGTATTTT.

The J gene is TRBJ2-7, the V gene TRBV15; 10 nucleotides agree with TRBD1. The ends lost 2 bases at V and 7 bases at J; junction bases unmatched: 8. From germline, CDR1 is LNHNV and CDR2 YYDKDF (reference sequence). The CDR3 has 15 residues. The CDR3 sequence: CATSRKRDRGNEQYF. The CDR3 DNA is TGTGCCACCAGCAGAAAGCGGGACAGGGGTAATGAGCAGTACTTC. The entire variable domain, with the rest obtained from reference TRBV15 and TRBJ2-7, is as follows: DAMVIQNPRYQVTQFGKPVTLSCSQTLNHNVMYWYQQKSSQAPKLLFHYYDKDFNNEADTPDNFQSRRPNTSFCFLDIRSPGLGDTAMYLCATSRKRDRGNEQYFGPGTRLTVT.

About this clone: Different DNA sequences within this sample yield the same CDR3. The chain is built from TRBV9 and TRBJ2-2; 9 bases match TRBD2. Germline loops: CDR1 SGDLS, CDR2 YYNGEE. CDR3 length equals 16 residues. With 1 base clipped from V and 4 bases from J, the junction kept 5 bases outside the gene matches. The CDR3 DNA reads TGTGCCAGCAGCGTATTAGCGGGAGTGGGCACCGGGGAGCTGTTTTTT. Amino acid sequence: CASSVLAGVGTGELFF.

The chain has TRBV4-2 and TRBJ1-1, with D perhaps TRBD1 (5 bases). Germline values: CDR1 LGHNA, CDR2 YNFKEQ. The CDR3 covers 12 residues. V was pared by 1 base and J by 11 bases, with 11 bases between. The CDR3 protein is CASSQATWGAFF. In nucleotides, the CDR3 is TGTGCCAGCAGCCAAGCTACATGGGGGGCTTTCTTT.

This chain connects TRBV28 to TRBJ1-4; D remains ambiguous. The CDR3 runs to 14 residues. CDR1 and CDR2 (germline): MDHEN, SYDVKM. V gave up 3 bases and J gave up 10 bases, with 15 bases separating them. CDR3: CASSLDGIRGKLFF. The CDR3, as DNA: TGTGCCAGCAGTTTGGATGGGATACGAGGAAAACTGTTTTTT.

The CDR3 region is CASSYLDNEKLFF. The CDR3 DNA reads TGTGCCAGCAGCTACCTCGATAATGAAAAACTGTTTTTT. The chain is built from TRBV7-8 and TRBJ1-4; D unclear. The germline V gene has CDR1 SGHVS and CDR2 FQNEAQ. The CDR3 is 13 amino acids. V dropped 4 bases and J dropped 4 bases, with 7 bases sitting between them.

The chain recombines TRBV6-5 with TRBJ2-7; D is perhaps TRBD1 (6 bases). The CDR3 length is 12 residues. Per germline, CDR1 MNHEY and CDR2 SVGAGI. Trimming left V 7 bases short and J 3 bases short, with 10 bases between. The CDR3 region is CASTDRIYEQYF. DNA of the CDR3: TGTGCCAGCACCGACAGGATCTACGAGCAGTACTTC.

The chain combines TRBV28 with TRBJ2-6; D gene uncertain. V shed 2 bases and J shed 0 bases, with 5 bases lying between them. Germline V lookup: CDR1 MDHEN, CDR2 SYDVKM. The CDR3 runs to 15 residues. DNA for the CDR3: TGTGCCAGCAGTTTAGTCAGCTCTGGGGCCAACGTCCTGACTTTC. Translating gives CASSLVSSGANVLTF.

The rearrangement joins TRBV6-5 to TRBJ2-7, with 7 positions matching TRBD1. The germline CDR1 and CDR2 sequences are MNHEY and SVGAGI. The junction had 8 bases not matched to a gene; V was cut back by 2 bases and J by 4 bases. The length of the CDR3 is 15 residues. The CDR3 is CASSYKRRDSYEQYF. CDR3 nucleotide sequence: TGTGCCAGCAGTTACAAGCGCCGGGACAGTTACGAGCAGTACTTC.

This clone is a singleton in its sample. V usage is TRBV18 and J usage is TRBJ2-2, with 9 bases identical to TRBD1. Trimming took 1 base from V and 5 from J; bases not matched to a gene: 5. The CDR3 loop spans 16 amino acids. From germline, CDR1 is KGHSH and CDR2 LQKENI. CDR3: CASSPRDRGYTGELFF. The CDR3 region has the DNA TGTGCCAGCTCACCACGAGACAGGGGGTATACCGGGGAGCTGTTTTTT.

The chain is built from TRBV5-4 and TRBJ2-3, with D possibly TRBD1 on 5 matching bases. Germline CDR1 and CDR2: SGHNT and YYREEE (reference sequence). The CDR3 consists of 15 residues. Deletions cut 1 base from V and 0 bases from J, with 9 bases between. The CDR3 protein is CASSLWGVSTDTQYF. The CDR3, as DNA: TGTGCCAGCAGCTTGTGGGGCGTCAGCACAGATACGCAGTATTTT.

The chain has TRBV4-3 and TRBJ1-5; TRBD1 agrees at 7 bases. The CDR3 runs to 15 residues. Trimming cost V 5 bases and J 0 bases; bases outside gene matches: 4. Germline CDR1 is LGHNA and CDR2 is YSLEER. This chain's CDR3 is CASSWGQYSNQPQHF. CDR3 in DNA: TGCGCCAGCAGCTGGGGACAGTATAGCAATCAGCCCCAGCATTTT.

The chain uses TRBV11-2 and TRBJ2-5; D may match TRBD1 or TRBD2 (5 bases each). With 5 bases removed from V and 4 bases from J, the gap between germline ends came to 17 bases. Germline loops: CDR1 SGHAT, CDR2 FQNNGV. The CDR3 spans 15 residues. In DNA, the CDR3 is TGTGCCAGCAGCCCCATCAGGGCAGGGAGAGAGACCCAGTACTTC. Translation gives CASSPIRAGRETQYF.

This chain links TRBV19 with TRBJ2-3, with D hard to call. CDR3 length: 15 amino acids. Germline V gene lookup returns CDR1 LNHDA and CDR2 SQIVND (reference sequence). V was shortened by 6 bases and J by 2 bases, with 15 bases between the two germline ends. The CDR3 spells CASRPRLPLTDTQYF. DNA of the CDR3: TGTGCCAGTAGACCCCGACTTCCACTCACAGATACGCAGTATTTT.

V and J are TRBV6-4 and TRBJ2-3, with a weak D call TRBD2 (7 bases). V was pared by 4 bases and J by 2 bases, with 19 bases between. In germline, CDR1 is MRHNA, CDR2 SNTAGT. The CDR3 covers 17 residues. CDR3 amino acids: CASSATGGRLYTDTQYF. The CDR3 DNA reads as TGTGCCAGCAGTGCCACCGGGGGGCGCCTTTACACAGATACGCAGTATTTT.

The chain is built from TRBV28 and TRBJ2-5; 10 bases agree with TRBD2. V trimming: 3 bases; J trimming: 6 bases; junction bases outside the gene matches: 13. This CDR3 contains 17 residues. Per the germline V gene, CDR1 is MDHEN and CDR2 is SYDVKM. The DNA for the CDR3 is TGTGCCAGCAGTTTTATTAGGCCGGGACTAGCGTCTAAGACCCAGTACTTC. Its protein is CASSFIRPGLASKTQYF.

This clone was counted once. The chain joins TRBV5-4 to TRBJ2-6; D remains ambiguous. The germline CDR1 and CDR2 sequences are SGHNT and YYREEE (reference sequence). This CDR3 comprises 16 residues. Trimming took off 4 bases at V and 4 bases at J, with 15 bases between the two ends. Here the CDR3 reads CASSQDATAGANVLTF. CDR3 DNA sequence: TGTGCCAGCAGCCAAGATGCCACCGCGGGGGCCAACGTCCTGACTTTC.

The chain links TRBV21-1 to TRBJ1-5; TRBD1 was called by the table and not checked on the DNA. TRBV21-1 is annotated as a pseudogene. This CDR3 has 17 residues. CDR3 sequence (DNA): TGTGCCAGCAGCAAAGGCGGACAGACCTCTGGCAATCAGCCCCAGCATTTT. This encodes CASSKGGQTSGNQPQHF.

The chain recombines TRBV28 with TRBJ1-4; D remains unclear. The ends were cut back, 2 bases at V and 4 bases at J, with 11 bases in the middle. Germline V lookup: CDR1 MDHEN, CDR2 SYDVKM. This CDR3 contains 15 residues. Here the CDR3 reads CASSLRALGNEKLFF. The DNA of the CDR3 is TGTGCCAGCAGTTTACGGGCTCTCGGTAATGAAAAACTGTTTTTT.

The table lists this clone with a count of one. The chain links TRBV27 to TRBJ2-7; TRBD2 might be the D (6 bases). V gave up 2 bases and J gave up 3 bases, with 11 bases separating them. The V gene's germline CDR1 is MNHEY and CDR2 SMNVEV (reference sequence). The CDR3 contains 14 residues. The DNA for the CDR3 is TGTGCCAGCAGTTTAGGGACTCGTCTCTACGAGCAGTACTTC. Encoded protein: CASSLGTRLYEQYF.

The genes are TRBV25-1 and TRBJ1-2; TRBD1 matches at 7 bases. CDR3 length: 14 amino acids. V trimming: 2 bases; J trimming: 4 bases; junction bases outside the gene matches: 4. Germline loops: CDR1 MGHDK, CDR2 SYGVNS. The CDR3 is CASSEQGEGYGYTF. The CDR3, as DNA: TGTGCCAGCAGTGAACAGGGGGAGGGCTATGGCTACACCTTC.

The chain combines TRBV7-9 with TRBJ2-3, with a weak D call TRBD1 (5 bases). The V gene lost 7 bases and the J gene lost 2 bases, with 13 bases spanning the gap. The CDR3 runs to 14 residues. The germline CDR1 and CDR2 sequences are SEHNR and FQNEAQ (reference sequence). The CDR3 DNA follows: TGTGCCAGCACGGCAGGGCGGTCCACAGATACGCAGTATTTT. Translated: CASTAGRSTDTQYF.

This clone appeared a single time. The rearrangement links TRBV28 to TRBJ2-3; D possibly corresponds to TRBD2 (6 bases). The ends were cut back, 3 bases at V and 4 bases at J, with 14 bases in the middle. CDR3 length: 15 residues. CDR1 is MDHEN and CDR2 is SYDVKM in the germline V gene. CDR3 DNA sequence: TGTGCCAGCAGTTTGGGGGGTTTAATATCAGATACGCAGTATTTT. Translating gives CASSLGGLISDTQYF.

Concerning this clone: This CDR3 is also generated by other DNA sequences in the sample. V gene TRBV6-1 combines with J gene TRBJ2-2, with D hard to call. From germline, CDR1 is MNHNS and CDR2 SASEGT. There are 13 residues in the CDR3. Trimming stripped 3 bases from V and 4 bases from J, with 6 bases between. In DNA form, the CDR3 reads TGTGCCAGCAGTGACCGTCCCACCGGGGAGCTGTTTTTT. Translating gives CASSDRPTGELFF.